A single sample gave rise to the 31 T cell receptor beta chains below, sequenced in a study of shared clonotypes between healthy human individuals. The protocol was immunoSEQ multiplex PCR, while the TCRdb copy is restricted to in-frame clones and leaves out a portion. The repertoire includes 450,000 or so clones, around 77% of them detected once, and around 12% sits in the top ten. The sequencing input was PBMCs. These receptor sequences come from a woman aged 40 to 49 in good health. Some clones in this sample may be carry-over from other donors' samples.

The chain couples TRBV28 to TRBJ2-1, with 10 positions matching TRBD1. Looked up from germline, CDR1 is MDHEN and CDR2 is SYDVKM. The junction had 12 bases not matched to a gene; V was cut back by 5 bases and J by 8 bases. The CDR3 consists of 16 residues. The CDR3 here is CASSKYRDRGQYEQFF. The CDR3 nucleotides read TGTGCCAGCAGTAAATACCGGGACAGGGGTCAATATGAGCAGTTCTTC.

This chain links TRBV27 with TRBJ1-2; TRBD1 aligns across 8 bases. The V and J ends lost 4 bases and 4 bases, in that order; junction bases with no gene match: 8. Germline values: CDR1 MNHEY, CDR2 SMNVEV (reference sequence). There are 15 residues in the CDR3. CDR3 sequence: CASSSPGTGSYGYTF. CDR3 nucleotide sequence: TGTGCCAGCAGTTCCCCCGGGACAGGTTCCTATGGCTACACCTTC.

The chain links TRBV10-3 to TRBJ2-7; 7 bases are a match to TRBD2. CDR1 ENHRY and CDR2 SYGVKD come from the germline V gene. Trimming at V came to 8 bases and at J to 6 bases, leaving 4 bases not matched to a gene. The CDR3 spans 11 residues. As DNA, the CDR3 is TGTGCCATCGCGGGAGCAGGCGAGCAGTACTTC. It is translated as CAIAGAGEQYF.

This clone was picked up a small number of times. This chain uses TRBV9 with TRBJ1-3; D uncertain. This CDR3 has 15 residues. Germline CDR1 SGDLS, CDR2 YYNGEE. Deletions cut 1 base from V and 1 base from J, with 9 bases between. The CDR3 region is CASSVSPGSGNTIYF. CDR3 nucleotide sequence: TGTGCCAGCAGCGTATCACCGGGGTCTGGAAACACCATATATTTT.

Comment on this clone: A far more abundant clone sits one base away, making this likely a read error. The sample carries other DNA sequences with the same CDR3. V usage is TRBV4-1 and J usage is TRBJ2-7; TRBD2 matches 7 bases. V gave up 1 base and J gave up 5 bases; unmatched junction bases: 5. The CDR3 totals 14 residues. Looked up from germline, CDR1 is MGHRA and CDR2 is YSYEKL. The CDR3 sequence is CASSQGGEGHEQYF. The CDR3 DNA reads as TGCGCCAGCAGCCAAGGGGGGGAGGGACACGAGCAGTACTTC.

This clone was recorded once. The chain carries TRBV25-1 and TRBJ2-1, with 9 bases that match TRBD2. CDR3 length: 16 residues. V was pared by 4 bases and J by 2 bases, with 6 bases of the junction left unmatched. Germline V gives CDR1 MGHDK, CDR2 SYGVNS. CDR3 in amino acids: CASSVGPSGTYNEQFF. The CDR3, as DNA: TGTGCCAGCAGTGTAGGCCCTAGCGGGACCTACAATGAGCAGTTCTTC.

The chain is built from TRBV18 and TRBJ1-2; D remains ambiguous. The CDR3 consists of 12 residues. Germline V gene lookup returns CDR1 KGHSH and CDR2 LQKENI. Trimming stripped 5 bases from V and 6 bases from J, with 10 bases between. CDR3 region: CASSDQRHGYTF. The CDR3 DNA reads as TGTGCCAGCTCAGACCAAAGGCATGGCTACACCTTC.

The rearrangement links TRBV27 to TRBJ2-7; D may be TRBD2 (6 bases). Trimming shortened V by 6 bases and J by 4 bases, and 7 bases separated the two germline ends. CDR3 size: 11 residues. Germline lookup yields CDR1 MNHEY and CDR2 SMNVEV (reference sequence). CDR3 nucleotide sequence: TGTGCCAGCAGGGGGGGTTACGAGCAGTACTTC. It codes for CASRGGYEQYF.

In regard to this clone: This likely traces to a read error, being one base from a far larger clone. This CDR3 fails to terminate in the conserved phenylalanine or tryptophan, so it likely reflects a read error. The gene calls are TRBV28 and TRBJ1-2; unclear D gene. Per germline, CDR1 MDHEN and CDR2 SYDVKM. Between the trimmed V and J ends, which lost 2 bases and 1 base, there was a span of 17 bases. This CDR3 contains 17 residues. The CDR3 region has the DNA TGTGCCAGCAGTTTAGCTCGGTCACCTGCTATTAACTATGGCTACACCCTC. Translation gives CASSLARSPAINYGYTL.

The chain uses TRBV7-3 and TRBJ2-2, with a tentative D call TRBD2 (5 bases). The CDR3 is 12 residues long. Germline assignment: CDR1 SGHTA and CDR2 FQGTGA. The V gene lost 5 bases and the J gene lost 8 bases, with 9 bases spanning the gap. The CDR3 loop reads CASSTSRGELFF. Written as DNA, the CDR3 is TGTGCCAGCAGCACTAGTAGAGGGGAGCTGTTTTTT.

This clone showed up many times. Additional DNA sequences in this sample encode the identical CDR3. The chain combines TRBV29-1 with TRBJ2-1; D gene uncertain. The length of the CDR3 is 11 residues. The germline CDR1 and CDR2 sequences are SQVTM and ANQGSEA. V dropped 2 bases and J dropped 3 bases, with 2 bases sitting between them. CDR3 nucleotide sequence: TGCAGCGTTGAAAACTACAATGAGCAGTTCTTC. This gives the protein CSVENYNEQFF.

This clone came up once. A far larger clone is a single base away, which makes a read error likely. This is likely a read error, given that the CDR3 carries no conserved phenylalanine or tryptophan at its end. This sequence joins TRBV27 and TRBJ1-2, with 7 bases aligning to TRBD1. The germline V gene encodes CDR1 MNHEY and CDR2 SMNVEV (reference sequence). J gave up 4 bases and V 4 bases, and 9 bases lay outside the gene matches. The CDR3 runs to 15 residues. The CDR3 DNA reads as TGTGCCAGCAGTTGGGGAGGGGGCGGAGTCTATGGCTACACCCTC. Residues: CASSWGGGGVYGYTL.

V usage is TRBV7-6 and J usage is TRBJ2-1; TRBD2 matches at 8 bases. Per germline, CDR1 SGHVS and CDR2 FNYEAQ. V lost 5 bases and J lost 1; bases outside the gene matches: 7. The CDR3 loop spans 16 amino acids. The chain's CDR3 is CASSSSGKGSYNEQFF. The CDR3 DNA sequence: TGTGCCAGCAGCAGTAGCGGGAAGGGGTCCTACAATGAGCAGTTCTTC.

V gene TRBV10-2 combines with J gene TRBJ1-3; D uncertain. The CDR3 has 13 residues. Trimming took off 7 bases at V and 0 bases at J, with 7 bases between the two ends. Germline V gene lookup returns CDR1 WSHSY and CDR2 SAAADI. CDR3 in DNA: TGCGCCAGCAAAAGGTACTCTGGAAACACCATATATTTT. Protein sequence: CASKRYSGNTIYF.

This sequence joins TRBV4-1 and TRBJ2-6, with a possible D match to TRBD2 (5 bases). The CDR3 contains 18 residues. With 0 bases removed from V and 0 bases from J, the gap between germline ends came to 12 bases. Germline lookup yields CDR1 MGHRA and CDR2 YSYEKL. The CDR3 reads CASSQERARDSGANVLTF. The DNA of the CDR3 is TGCGCCAGCAGCCAAGAGAGGGCTAGAGACTCTGGGGCCAACGTCCTGACTTTC.

The chain carries TRBV4-1 and TRBJ2-1, with 9 bases lining up with TRBD2. V dropped 0 bases and J dropped 8; count of bases not matched to a gene: 8. Germline values: CDR1 MGHRA, CDR2 YSYEKL. This CDR3 contains 16 residues. The CDR3 is CASSQDRSGRPDEQFF. CDR3 nucleotide sequence: TGCGCCAGCAGCCAAGATAGGAGCGGGAGGCCGGATGAGCAGTTCTTC.

This clone appeared a few times. Other nucleotide sequences in the sample specify the same CDR3. For the CDR3, the DNA is TGTGCCAGCAGTACTCAGGGAGCGGGTCAGCCCCAGCATTTT. It is translated as CASSTQGAGQPQHF. The chain uses TRBV2 and TRBJ1-5; tentative D call: TRBD1 (5 bases). V lost 5 bases to trimming and J lost 6 bases, with 14 bases between them. This CDR3 comprises 14 residues. Germline loops: CDR1 SNHLY, CDR2 FYNNEI.

The V and J genes are TRBV9 and TRBJ2-2, with 8 bases that match TRBD1. Germline CDR1 and CDR2: SGDLS and YYNGEE. The ends lost 4 bases at V and 2 bases at J; junction bases unmatched: 4. CDR3 size: 15 residues. CDR3 DNA sequence: TGTGCCAGCAGCAGGGACAGGAGAAACACCGGGGAGCTGTTTTTT. Its protein product is CASSRDRRNTGELFF.

V and J are TRBV29-1 and TRBJ2-4, with TRBD1 as a possible D gene (5 bases). The CDR3 has 10 residues. CDR1 SQVTM and CDR2 ANQGSEA come from the germline V gene. The V end was cut by 7 bases, the J end by 9 bases, with 10 bases between. CDR3 in DNA: TGCAGCGCGACAGATAGCATTCAGTACTTC. Residues: CSATDSIQYF.

In DNA form, the CDR3 reads TGTCCACCTACCCCAGTACGTGGAACCTACGAGCAGTACTTC. It specifies CPPTPVRGTYEQYF. The chain joins TRBV6-1 to TRBJ2-5, with unresolved D. The end of the DNA is better explained by TRBJ2-7, so the J call may be wrong. The CDR3 sequence is 14 residues long. Germline values: CDR1 MNHNS, CDR2 SASEGT.

This clone came up many times. V and J are TRBV6-6 and TRBJ2-5; possibly TRBD1 or TRBD2 for D (5 bases each). CDR1 is MNHNY and CDR2 is SVGAGI in the germline V gene (reference sequence). The CDR3 length is 15 residues. Trimming pared 5 bases from V and 5 bases from J, leaving 18 bases between. CDR3 sequence: CASSNRDQSMETQYF. The CDR3 region has the DNA TGTGCCAGCAGTAACCGGGACCAATCGATGGAGACCCAGTACTTC.

The chain couples TRBV10-1 to TRBJ2-1; 10 positions agree with TRBD2. The ends lost 0 bases at V and 9 bases at J; junction bases unmatched: 14. The CDR3 is 18 amino acids. Germline-derived CDR1 and CDR2 are WNHNN and SYGVQD (reference sequence). In nucleotides, the CDR3 is TGCGCCAGCAGTGAGTCGACAAAGCCTAGCGGGAGTCGGCGTGAGCAGTTCTTC. Translating it yields CASSESTKPSGSRREQFF.

Comment on this clone: Given a much more abundant clone one base away, this may be a read error. The chain joins TRBV18 to TRBJ2-5, with 13 bases fitting TRBD2. J was trimmed by 11 bases and V by 3 bases; bases with no gene match: 9. The CDR3 has 15 amino acids. The germline V gene encodes CDR1 KGHSH and CDR2 LQKENI. The CDR3 DNA reads as TGTGCCAGCTCACCTCCGACTAGCGGGAGGAACGGGCAGTACTTC. It is translated as CASSPPTSGRNGQYF.

The chain has TRBV27 and TRBJ2-1, with 7 bases fitting TRBD2. The J segment lost 4 bases and the V segment lost 8 bases, leaving 17 bases of the junction unmatched. Germline lookup yields CDR1 MNHEY and CDR2 SMNVEV (reference sequence). The CDR3 covers 17 residues. CDR3: CASVPRAAPSGYNEQFF. Here the CDR3 DNA reads TGTGCCAGCGTGCCTCGGGCAGCCCCTAGCGGATACAATGAGCAGTTCTTC.

CDR3 sequence: CASTETGYGYTF. In nucleotides, the CDR3 is TGTGCCAGCACAGAAACGGGCTATGGCTACACCTTC. The genes are TRBV28 and TRBJ1-2, with unresolved D. Between the trimmed V and J ends, which lost 7 bases and 4 bases, there was a span of 10 bases. Germline V gene lookup returns CDR1 MDHEN and CDR2 SYDVKM. The CDR3 totals 12 residues.

This chain connects TRBV5-1 to TRBJ2-1; 12 bases agree with TRBD2. The CDR3 extends over 18 amino acids. J gave up 4 bases and V 0 bases, and 8 bases lay outside the gene matches. Germline V lookup: CDR1 SGHRS, CDR2 YFSETQ. CDR3 sequence: CASSLELAGGGAYNEQFF. CDR3 DNA: TGCGCCAGCAGCTTGGAGCTAGCGGGAGGGGGTGCGTACAATGAGCAGTTCTTC.

Comments on this clone: Distinct nucleotide sequences in the sample also encode this CDR3. V usage is TRBV18 and J usage is TRBJ2-5; D not certain. The CDR3 sequence is 13 residues long. CDR1 is KGHSH, CDR2 LQKENI, per germline. The V end lost 2 bases, the J end lost 5 bases, and 9 bases lay between the germline ends. The CDR3 DNA sequence: TGTGCCAGCTCACCAGGTACGCGGGAGACCCAGTACTTC. It translates to CASSPGTRETQYF.

The V and J genes are TRBV7-8 and TRBJ1-2; the D gene is possibly TRBD1 (5 bases). Germline loops: CDR1 SGHVS, CDR2 FQNEAQ. Trimming pared 5 bases from V and 5 bases from J, leaving 15 bases between. The length of the CDR3 is 14 residues. In nucleotides, the CDR3 is TGTGCCAGCAGCCCCATCGGGGGGACTTATGGCTACACCTTC. Amino acids: CASSPIGGTYGYTF.

This clone was counted between two and nine times. V gene TRBV28 combines with J gene TRBJ1-5; D is uncertain. The CDR3 is 15 residues long. Germline V lookup: CDR1 MDHEN, CDR2 SYDVKM. V lost 3 bases and J 2 bases, leaving 11 bases between the germline ends. In DNA, the CDR3 is TGTGCCAGCAGTTTGTATCTGGTTGGCAATCAGCCCCAGCATTTT. It is translated as CASSLYLVGNQPQHF.

The gene calls are TRBV23-1 and TRBJ2-3, with 15 nucleotides matching TRBD2. TRBV23-1 is designated an ORF whose function remains uncertain. CDR3 length equals 16 residues. Germline trimming cut 3 bases from V and 5 bases from J; bases unmatched to any gene: 3. CDR3 loop: CASSHGLAGGRDTQYF. CDR3 nucleotides: TGCGCCAGCAGTCACGGACTAGCGGGAGGGCGAGATACGCAGTATTTT.

The rearrangement links TRBV7-3 to TRBJ2-7; possible D gene TRBD2, 6 bases. V lost 5 bases to trimming and J lost 1 base, with 12 bases between them. Germline V gene sequence: CDR1 SGHTA, CDR2 FQGTGA. The CDR3 spans 14 residues. CDR3 amino acids: CASSPSAASYEQYF. In nucleotides, the CDR3 is TGTGCCAGCAGCCCTAGCGCAGCTTCCTACGAGCAGTACTTC.